These T cell receptor beta chains were read from a single sample in a study of control samples from healthy donors and cancer patients. Assay: immunoSEQ multiplex PCR; the TCRdb copy retains only in-frame clones and omits some. The table has tens of thousands of clones, roughly 92% seen once. Sample: PBMCs. The receptors shown here come from a man younger than 40 with colorectal cancer. The conserved cysteine and the conserved F or W are not part of the CDR3 here.

j_call: TRBJ1-2; cdr3_length: 15; v_call: TRBV7-9; cdr3_aa: ASSLGGQGARSYGYT
j_call: TRBJ1-1; cdr3_length: 14; v_call: TRBV7-9; cdr3_aa: ASSSSGGGGRTEAF
j_call: TRBJ1-2; cdr3_length: 11; v_call: TRBV30; cdr3_aa: AWSVKGAYGYT
j_call: TRBJ1-2; cdr3_length: 13; v_call: TRBV4-3; cdr3_aa: ASSQDPTVLYGYT
j_call: TRBJ1-1; cdr3_length: 15; v_call: TRBV11-2; cdr3_aa: ASSFSPGQGVGTEAF
j_call: TRBJ1-2; cdr3_length: 12; v_call: TRBV7-2; cdr3_aa: ASSHGTVHYGYT
j_call: TRBJ2-5; cdr3_length: 12; v_call: TRBV6-2/TRBV6-3; cdr3_aa: ASSYMGEGETQY
j_call: TRBJ2-3; cdr3_length: 13; v_call: TRBV2; cdr3_aa: ASIRLAGSRDTQY
j_call: TRBJ1-1; cdr3_length: 13; v_call: TRBV5-1; cdr3_aa: ASSLGDRRDTEAF
j_call: TRBJ2-7; cdr3_length: 11; v_call: TRBV6-5; cdr3_aa: ASSSRQVLEQY
j_call: TRBJ1-1; cdr3_length: 10; v_call: TRBV19; cdr3_aa: ATKGGWTEAF
j_call: TRBJ2-1; cdr3_length: 16; v_call: TRBV27; cdr3_aa: ASSLSTGEQPHYNEQF
j_call: TRBJ2-4; cdr3_length: 9; v_call: TRBV19; cdr3_aa: ASSIQNIQY
j_call: TRBJ2-2; cdr3_length: 13; v_call: TRBV7-9; cdr3_aa: ASSLDPSNTGELF
j_call: TRBJ1-5; cdr3_length: 12; v_call: TRBV7-2; cdr3_aa: ASSMTGTLQPQH
j_call: TRBJ2-1; cdr3_length: 12; v_call: TRBV27; cdr3_aa: ASRGQGTYNEQF
j_call: TRBJ2-2; cdr3_length: 12; v_call: TRBV7-2; cdr3_aa: ASSLAARNGELF
j_call: TRBJ1-6; cdr3_length: 13; v_call: TRBV5-5; cdr3_aa: ASSLAGADNSPLH
j_call: TRBJ1-2; cdr3_length: 12; v_call: TRBV4-2; cdr3_aa: ASSQVSAGALYT
j_call: TRBJ2-1; cdr3_length: 14; v_call: TRBV6-2/TRBV6-3; cdr3_aa: ASSSLVAGGYNEQF
j_call: TRBJ2-2; cdr3_length: 19; v_call: TRBV19; cdr3_aa: ASSMNGWEGGEVADTGELF
j_call: TRBJ1-1; cdr3_length: 12; v_call: TRBV19; cdr3_aa: ASSLGGGNTEAF
j_call: TRBJ2-5; cdr3_length: 11; v_call: TRBV20-1; cdr3_aa: SASQAQGETQY
j_call: TRBJ2-6; cdr3_length: 16; v_call: TRBV12-5; cdr3_aa: ASGLVLGVRGGANVLT
j_call: TRBJ1-6; cdr3_length: 11; v_call: TRBV7-2; cdr3_aa: ASSQTGDSPLH
j_call: TRBJ1-4; cdr3_length: 14; v_call: TRBV7-9; cdr3_aa: ASSLTIGTVNEKLF
j_call: TRBJ2-1; cdr3_length: 10; v_call: TRBV12-3/TRBV12-4; cdr3_aa: ATSEGYSEQF
j_call: TRBJ1-5; cdr3_length: 14; v_call: TRBV19; cdr3_aa: ASSIEQGAGDQPQH
j_call: TRBJ1-1; cdr3_length: 13; v_call: TRBV18; cdr3_aa: ASSPSGTANTEAF
j_call: TRBJ2-3; cdr3_length: 14; v_call: TRBV29-1; cdr3_aa: SVPATSGGPLDTQY
j_call: TRBJ1-1; cdr3_length: 11; v_call: TRBV5-1; cdr3_aa: ASSLGSNTEAF
j_call: TRBJ1-5; cdr3_length: 11; v_call: TRBV19; cdr3_aa: ASRMDRGQPQH
j_call: TRBJ2-7; cdr3_length: 12; v_call: TRBV5-4; cdr3_aa: ASSLGGISYEQY
j_call: TRBJ2-1; cdr3_length: 10; v_call: TRBV6-6; cdr3_aa: ASSPPGDRMF
j_call: TRBJ1-5; cdr3_length: 14; v_call: TRBV19; cdr3_aa: ASSLMTGAAGQPQH
j_call: TRBJ2-3; cdr3_length: 15; v_call: TRBV7-7; cdr3_aa: ASSPLSGGAGPDTQY
j_call: TRBJ1-2; cdr3_length: 12; v_call: TRBV24-1; cdr3_aa: ATSDWNRVYGYT
j_call: TRBJ1-2; cdr3_length: 12; v_call: TRBV3-1/TRBV3-2; cdr3_aa: ASSRGDRIYGYT
j_call: TRBJ1-4; cdr3_length: 14; v_call: TRBV11-2; cdr3_aa: ASSLVFGGDNEKLF
j_call: TRBJ2-2; cdr3_length: 12; v_call: TRBV5-4; cdr3_aa: ASSLVGATGELF
j_call: TRBJ2-2; cdr3_length: 13; v_call: TRBV7-2; cdr3_aa: ASSFGDRGTGELF
j_call: TRBJ1-5; cdr3_length: 12; v_call: TRBV3-1/TRBV3-2; cdr3_aa: ASSHRGGNQPQH
j_call: TRBJ2-3; cdr3_length: 14; v_call: TRBV9; cdr3_aa: ASSPRGGGNTDTQY
j_call: TRBJ2-1; cdr3_length: 14; v_call: TRBV19; cdr3_aa: ASSPLLGTTDNEQF
j_call: TRBJ1-2; cdr3_length: 11; v_call: TRBV12-3/TRBV12-4; cdr3_aa: ASSSTVNYGYT
j_call: TRBJ2-2; cdr3_length: 13; v_call: TRBV5-1; cdr3_aa: ASSPASGGAGELF
j_call: TRBJ2-1; cdr3_length: 12; v_call: TRBV11-2; cdr3_aa: ASSLDFLAPEQF
j_call: TRBJ2-3; cdr3_length: 18; v_call: TRBV5-4; cdr3_aa: ARSPGGLAGGPDGTDTQY
j_call: TRBJ1-1; cdr3_length: 12; v_call: TRBV5-1; cdr3_aa: ASSANTGNTEAF
j_call: TRBJ2-1; cdr3_length: 8; v_call: TRBV29-1; cdr3_aa: SVGGNEQF